This TCR beta chain was obtained from a study of regulatory T cells in long-lasting Graves disease. CDR3-region Arm-PCR and iRepertoire HTBI primers produced the TCR beta libraries. TCRdb processed the multiplex PCR reads anew with MiXCR; each CDR3 protein has one entry. The sample consists of 350,000 to 450,000 distinct CDR3 sequences, 15% of them appearing once. The CDR3 has 16 residues. CDR1 and CDR2 (germline): SGHRS, YFSETQ. V lost 0 bases and J lost 3; bases outside the gene matches: 5. This clonotype was picked up many times. Specified time point: newly diagnosed GD, antithyroid drugs for less than 3 months. The TCR library was made from RNA that had been extracted from PBMCs in TRIzol. These same data were also listed under a study on T cells in Graves' hyperthyroidism and ophthalmopathy.

This TCR derives from a woman aged 25 to 39 with Graves disease. V gene TRBV5-1 combines with J gene TRBJ1-1, with TRBD1 identical over 10 bases. The material was peripheral blood mononuclear cells (PBMCs), obtained at new diagnosis, from a patient treated with antithyroid drugs. The CDR3 spells CASSLAGTGDYTEAFF. CDR3 nucleotides: TGCGCCAGCAGCTTGGCAGGGACAGGGGACTACACTGAAGCTTTCTTT.